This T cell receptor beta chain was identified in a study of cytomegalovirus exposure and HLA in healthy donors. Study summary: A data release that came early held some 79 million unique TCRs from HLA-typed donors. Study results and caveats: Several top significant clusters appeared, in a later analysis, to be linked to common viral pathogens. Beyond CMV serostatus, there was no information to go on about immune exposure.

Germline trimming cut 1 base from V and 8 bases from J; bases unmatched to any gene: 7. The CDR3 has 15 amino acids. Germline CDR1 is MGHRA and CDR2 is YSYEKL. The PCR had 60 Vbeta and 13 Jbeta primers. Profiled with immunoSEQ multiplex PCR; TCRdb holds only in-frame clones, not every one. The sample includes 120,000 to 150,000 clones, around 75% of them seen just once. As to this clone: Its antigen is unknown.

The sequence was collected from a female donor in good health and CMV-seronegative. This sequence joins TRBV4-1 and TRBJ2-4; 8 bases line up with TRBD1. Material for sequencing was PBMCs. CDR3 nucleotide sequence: TGCGCCAGCAGCCAAGGATGGGACAGGTTGCACATTCAGTACTTC. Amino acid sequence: CASSQGWDRLHIQYF.